Shown below are 26 T cell receptor beta chains from a single sample sequenced in a study of tumor-infiltrating lymphocytes in primary liver carcinoma. Co-extracting RNA and DNA was done with 20-30 mg of unsorted bulk tissue as input. Constant-region priming of approximately 0.55 ug total RNA yielded TCR beta cDNA. Library construction for TCR beta comprised three nested multiplex PCR rounds performed with slightly modified ARM-PCR. Use of TRBV1-TRBV30 forward primers with a C-beta reverse primer characterized the first two PCR rounds, which lasted around 10 cycles each. TCRdb processed the multiplex PCR reads anew with MiXCR; each CDR3 protein has one entry. The sample lists some 55,000 distinct CDR3 sequences, about 80% occurring once. Sequencing input: liver tumor tissue from sampling region 2. Subset denoted: tumor region T2, inferior pole. The receptors originated from a man between 40 and 49 years old with primary liver carcinoma and hepatitis B virus infection.

The chain employs TRBV19 and TRBJ2-3, with D perhaps TRBD1 (6 bases). Germline values: CDR1 LNHDA, CDR2 SQIVND (reference sequence). The length of the CDR3 is 14 residues. Trimming removed 10 bases from V and 5 bases from J, with 19 bases in between. CDR3 in amino acids: CAITLGPGEDTQYF. The CDR3 nucleotides read TGTGCCATCACCCTAGGGCCAGGGGAAGATACGCAGTATTTT. Together with reference TRBV19 and TRBJ2-3, the CDR3 gives the full variable domain: DGGITQSPKYLFRKEGQNVTLSCEQNLNHDAMYWYRQDPGQGLRLIYYSQIVNDFQKGDIAEGYSVSREKKESFPLTVTSAQKNPTAFYLCAITLGPGEDTQYFGPGTRLTVL.

In this sample, this clonotype turned up once. One end of the junction varies from germline; a read error may be responsible. The rearrangement uses TRBV6-6 and TRBJ1-1; D not certain. The CDR3 is made up of 11 amino acids. The germline CDR1 and CDR2 sequences are MNHNY and SVGAGI (reference sequence). The CDR3 protein is CVSSQNTGAFF. The CDR3 DNA reads as TGTGTCAGCAGTCAAAACACTGGAGCTTTCTTT.

This clonotype came up many times. The rearrangement uses TRBV5-8 and TRBJ1-2; D unclear. V gave up 3 bases and J gave up 2 bases, with 14 bases separating them. Per the germline V gene, CDR1 is SGHTS and CDR2 is YDEGEE. The CDR3 has 15 residues. The CDR3 DNA reads as TGTGCCAGCAGCTCCCCATCCACCGGGAACTATGGCTACACCTTC. Protein sequence: CASSSPSTGNYGYTF. The complete variable domain, with remaining parts taken from reference TRBV5-8 and TRBJ1-2, reads EAGVTQSPTHLIKTRGQQATLRCSPISGHTSVYWYQQALGLGLQFLLWYDEGEERNRGNFPPRFSGRQFPNYSSELNVNALELEDSALYLCASSSPSTGNYGYTFGSGTRLTVV.

Remarks on this clonotype: This could be a read error, since a much larger clone is one nucleotide away. The chain employs TRBV30 and TRBJ2-3, with 7 bases lining up with TRBD2. V dropped 1 base and J dropped 2; count of bases not matched to a gene: 9. Germline loops: CDR1 GTSNPN, CDR2 SVGIG (reference sequence). There are 16 residues in the CDR3. The CDR3 DNA follows: TGTGCCTGGAGTGGACCCCCTAGCGGTATCACAGATACGCAGTATTTT. It translates to CAWSGPPSGITDTQYF.

Concerning this clonotype itself: At one boundary the junction diverges from the germline segment, which might be a read error. The CDR3 DNA follows: TGCGCCAGTAGCCAAGAGCCTATCGGTACAGATACGCAGTATTTT. As protein: CASSQEPIGTDTQYF. The chain recombines TRBV4-1 with TRBJ2-3; D unclear. The CDR3 runs to 15 residues. Germline V gene lookup returns CDR1 MGHRA and CDR2 YSYEKL.

Points on this clonotype: One junction end disagrees with the germline gene, perhaps due to a read error. The chain joins TRBV7-8 to TRBJ1-5; D gene ambiguous. The germline V gene encodes CDR1 SGHVS and CDR2 FQNEAQ. This CDR3 region has 13 residues. This CDR3 is CASNLNWDQPQHF. The CDR3 nucleotides read TGTGCCAGCAACTTAAATTGGGATCAGCCCCAGCATTTC.

Of note for this clonotype: One end of the junction fails to match germline, which may point to a read error. The gene calls are TRBV12-3 or TRBV12-4 and TRBJ2-3, with 12 bases aligning to TRBD2. CDR3 size: 15 residues. The CDR3 DNA reads as TGTGCCGGCAGTAAACTAGCGGGAGGAGAAGATACACAGTATTTT. Amino acids: CAGSKLAGGEDTQYF.

This clonotype was observed a few times. One end of the junction varies from germline; a read error may be responsible. The V and J genes are TRBV12-3 or TRBV12-4 and TRBJ2-7; D might be TRBD2 (6 bases). This CDR3 is built from 13 residues. The CDR3 sequence is CASNPRGSYEQNF. As DNA, the CDR3 is TGTGCCAGCAATCCCCGGGGGTCATACGAGCAGAACTTC.

Points on this clonotype: A junction boundary mismatches the germline segment, possibly from a read error. The rearrangement joins TRBV11-3 to TRBJ2-3, with a weak D call TRBD2 (5 bases). The CDR3 is 15 residues long. Germline V gives CDR1 SGHNT, CDR2 YENEEA. The CDR3 is CASSSSGGGSDTQYF. CDR3 nucleotide sequence: TGTGCCAGCAGCTCCAGTGGAGGAGGCTCAGATACGCAATATTTT. Combining the CDR3 with reference TRBV11-3 and TRBJ2-3 gives the whole variable domain EAGVVQSPRYKIIEKKQPVAFWCNPISGHNTLYWYLQNLGQGPELLIRYENEEAVDDSQLPKDRFSAERLKGVDSTLKIQPAELGDSAVYLCASSSSGGGSDTQYFGPGTRLTVL.

In the case of this clonotype: It may be a read error: a sequence one base away is much more abundant. No conserved phenylalanine or tryptophan is present at the end of the CDR3, so a read error is the likely explanation. The rearrangement links TRBV7-8 to TRBJ2-1; 9 positions match TRBD1. V shed 5 bases, J shed 7 bases, and the junction held 9 bases outside the gene matches. The V gene's germline CDR1 is SGHVS and CDR2 FQNEAQ. The CDR3 has 15 amino acids. The CDR3 DNA follows: TGTGCCAGCAGCCCAAGGACAGGGGATAATAATGAGCAGTTCCTC. The encoded protein is CASSPRTGDNNEQFL.

This clonotype appeared a single time. The chain couples TRBV11-2 to TRBJ2-1; no reliable D call. From germline, CDR1 is SGHAT and CDR2 FQNNGV. The CDR3 consists of 15 residues. Between the trimmed V and J ends, which lost 5 bases and 2 bases, there was a span of 13 bases. CDR3 in DNA: TGTGCCAGCAGCCTCCCGAACGTAGCCTACAATGAGCAGTTCTTC. Protein sequence: CASSLPNVAYNEQFF.

The chain is built from TRBV5-4 and TRBJ2-1; TRBD1 is a possible D gene (6 bases). This CDR3 is 17 amino acids long. V was clipped by 8 bases and J by 8 bases, with 29 bases between them. Germline CDR1 reads SGHNT; CDR2 reads YYREEE (reference sequence). The CDR3 DNA reads as TGTGCCAGGACCCGTGGGGGCACCGGCCTCGCAGCCGATGAGCAGTTCTTC. This encodes CARTRGGTGLAADEQFF.

The chain couples TRBV7-3 to TRBJ2-1, with D tentatively TRBD2 (7 bases). The length of the CDR3 is 13 residues. The germline V gene has CDR1 SGHTA and CDR2 FQGTGA. V was trimmed by 1 base and J by 9 bases, leaving 10 bases between them. CDR3 nucleotide sequence: TGTGCCAGCAGCTTAAACAGGGAGGGTGAGCAGTTCTTC. Translated, it gives CASSLNREGEQFF. Based on the CDR3 plus reference TRBV7-3 and TRBJ2-1, the full variable domain is GAGVSQTPSNKVTEKGKYVELRCDPISGHTALYWYRQSLGQGPEFLIYFQGTGAADDSGLPNDRFFAVRPEGSVSTLKIQRTERGDSAVYLCASSLNREGEQFFGPGTRLTVL.

Worth noting for this clonotype: At one end, the junction sequence differs from germline, possibly due to a read error. The CDR3 sequence is CANSLADRTDTQYF. In nucleotides, the CDR3 is TGCGCCAACAGCTTGGCGGATAGGACAGATACGCAGTATTTT. The chain employs TRBV5-1 and TRBJ2-3; D not resolved. Germline CDR1 is SGHRS and CDR2 is YFSETQ. The length of the CDR3 is 14 residues. The full variable domain, completed using reference TRBV5-1 and TRBJ2-3, is KAGVTQTPRYLIKTRGQQVTLSCSPISGHRSVSWYQQTPGQGLQFLFEYFSETQRNKGNFPGRFSGRQFSNSRSEMNVSTLELGDSALYLCANSLADRTDTQYFGPGTRLTVL.

Notes on this clonotype: Being one base from a much bigger clone, this may be a read error. The chain recombines TRBV10-3 with TRBJ2-2; weak D call: TRBD2 (6 bases). This CDR3 spans 13 amino acids. Germline V gene data show CDR1 as ENHRY and CDR2 as SYGVKD. The chain's CDR3 is CVISPTEGGELSF. The CDR3 DNA reads TGTGTCATCAGCCCGACGGAGGGCGGGGAGCTGTCTTTT.

In its sample, this clonotype was seen once. At one of its ends the junction is not consistent with the germline gene, which may arise from a read error. The V and J genes are TRBV6-1 and TRBJ2-7; TRBD1 matches at 7 bases. The germline V gene encodes CDR1 MNHNS and CDR2 SASEGT. The CDR3 is 14 residues long. The CDR3 sequence is CASSEPGQAYEQYF. CDR3 coding DNA: TGTGCCAGCAGTGAACCTGGACAGGCCTATGAGCAGTACTTC.

The V gene is TRBV12-3 or TRBV12-4, the J gene TRBJ2-7; 8 bases fit TRBD2. The CDR3 extends over 15 amino acids. V shed 4 bases, J shed 10 bases, and the junction held 15 bases outside the gene matches. In DNA, the CDR3 is TGTGCCAGCAGTTCGAGGGCGCGAGCGGGAGTCAAACAGTACTTC. This sequence encodes CASSSRARAGVKQYF.

Notes on this clonotype: The CDR3 does not end in the conserved phenylalanine or tryptophan, so this is likely a read error. J is TRBJ2-5 and V is TRBV5-4; a possible D gene is TRBD2 (5 bases). V lost 4 bases and J lost 2, with 15 bases in between. CDR1 and CDR2 (germline): SGHNT, YYREEE (reference sequence). The CDR3 consists of 15 residues. The CDR3 sequence is CASSDGETWQETQYL. CDR3 in DNA: TGTGCCAGCAGCGATGGGGAGACATGGCAAGAGACCCAGTACCTC.

The CDR3 here is CASSDATDTQYF. The CDR3 DNA follows: TGTGCCAGCAGTGACGCCACAGATACGCAGTATTTT. The chain combines TRBV6-1 with TRBJ2-3, with D hard to call. The CDR3 spans 12 residues. Germline-derived CDR1 and CDR2 are MNHNS and SASEGT. V was trimmed by 3 bases and J by 2 bases, leaving 3 bases between them.

This clonotype has only one observation. The junction does not match germline at one end; this may be a read error. V gene TRBV4-1 combines with J gene TRBJ2-4; 7 bases line up with TRBD2. This CDR3 has 16 residues. Germline CDR1 is MGHRA and CDR2 is YSYEKL. CDR3 in amino acids: CASSPGRLAAKNILYF. CDR3 DNA: TGCGCCAGCAGCCCGGGGAGACTAGCTGCCAAAAACATTCTGTACTTC.

About this clonotype: At one end the junction does not follow the germline gene, possibly because of a read error. The rearrangement uses TRBV12-3 or TRBV12-4 and TRBJ1-1, with 7 bases aligning to TRBD1. This CDR3 region has 15 residues. The CDR3 DNA is TGTGCCAGAAGGAAGGACAGGAGAATGAACACTGAAGCTTTCTTC. This translates into CARRKDRRMNTEAFF.

In the case of this clonotype: At one of its ends the junction is not consistent with the germline gene, which may arise from a read error. The V and J genes are TRBV11-2 and TRBJ2-1; 7 nucleotides line up with TRBD2. The CDR3 is 16 residues long. Germline V gene data show CDR1 as SGHAT and CDR2 as FQNNGV. The CDR3 region has the DNA TGTGCCAGCAGCTTGGATATCAGACTAGCCATGGCTGAGCAGTCCTTC. It yields the protein CASSLDIRLAMAEQSF.

On this clonotype itself: An end of the junction does not agree with germline; a read error may underlie this. The chain uses TRBV12-3 or TRBV12-4 and TRBJ2-7; D perhaps matches TRBD2 (5 bases). The CDR3 contains 13 residues. CDR3 region: CVSTLREYYEQCF. The CDR3 bases are TGTGTCAGCACCCTACGGGAATACTACGAGCAGTGCTTC.

This sequence joins TRBV7-9 and TRBJ2-7, with D hard to call. Germline V gene sequence: CDR1 SEHNR, CDR2 FQNEAQ (reference sequence). The CDR3 sequence is 16 residues long. V lost 7 bases, J lost 4 bases, and 23 bases lay in between. CDR3 sequence (DNA): TGTGCCAGCAACCCCACCCCCTCCTCACTATCTTACGAGCAGTACTTC. Amino acid sequence: CASNPTPSSLSYEQYF.

Note on this clonotype: The junction does not match germline at one end; this may be a read error. The chain uses TRBV4-2 and TRBJ2-6, with 9 positions matching TRBD1. Germline V gene data show CDR1 as LGHNA and CDR2 as YNFKEQ. The CDR3 covers 19 residues. The CDR3 spells CARSRVVGTGRLGANVLTF. CDR3 nucleotide sequence: TGTGCCAGGAGCCGAGTTGTCGGGACAGGGCGTCTTGGGGCCAACGTCCTGACGTTT.

Worth noting for this clonotype: Without the conserved terminal phenylalanine or tryptophan, this CDR3 likely stems from a read error. This sequence joins TRBV12-3 or TRBV12-4 and TRBJ2-1; 9 nucleotides match TRBD2. This CDR3 comprises 18 residues. The junction had 17 bases not matched to a gene; V was cut back by 9 bases and J by 2 bases. DNA of the CDR3: TGTGCCAGTAATGCGCCAAAGACTAGCGGAAGCCCCTACAATGAGCAGTTCCTC. Protein product: CASNAPKTSGSPYNEQFL.